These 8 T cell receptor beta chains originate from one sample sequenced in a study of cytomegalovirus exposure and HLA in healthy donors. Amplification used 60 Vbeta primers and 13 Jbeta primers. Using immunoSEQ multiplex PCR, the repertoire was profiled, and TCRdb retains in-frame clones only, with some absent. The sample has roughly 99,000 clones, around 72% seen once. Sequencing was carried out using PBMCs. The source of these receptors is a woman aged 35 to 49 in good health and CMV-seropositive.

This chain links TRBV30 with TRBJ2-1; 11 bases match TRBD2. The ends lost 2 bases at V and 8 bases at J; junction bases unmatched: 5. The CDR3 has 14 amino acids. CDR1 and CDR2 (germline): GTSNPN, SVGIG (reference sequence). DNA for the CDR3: TGTGCCTGGAGTACCACTAGCGGGGGTTATGAGCAGTTCTTC. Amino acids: CAWSTTSGGYEQFF.

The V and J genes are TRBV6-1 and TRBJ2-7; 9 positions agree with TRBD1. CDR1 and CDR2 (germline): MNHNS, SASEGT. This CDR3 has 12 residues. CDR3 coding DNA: TGTGTGACAAAGGGACAGGGCTACGAGCAGTACTTC. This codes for CVTKGQGYEQYF.

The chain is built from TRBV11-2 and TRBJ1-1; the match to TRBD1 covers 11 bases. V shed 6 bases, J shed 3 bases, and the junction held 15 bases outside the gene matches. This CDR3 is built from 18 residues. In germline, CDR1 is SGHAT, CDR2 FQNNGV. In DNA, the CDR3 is TGTGCCAGCAGGAATATTAGGACGGACAGGGGGCAGTACACTGAAGCTTTCTTT. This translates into CASRNIRTDRGQYTEAFF.

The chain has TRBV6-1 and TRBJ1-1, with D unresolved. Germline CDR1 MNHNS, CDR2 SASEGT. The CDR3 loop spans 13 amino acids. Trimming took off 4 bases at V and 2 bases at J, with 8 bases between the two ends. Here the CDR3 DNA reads TGTGCCAGCAGTGGTCGTGTTAACACTGAAGCTTTCTTT. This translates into CASSGRVNTEAFF.

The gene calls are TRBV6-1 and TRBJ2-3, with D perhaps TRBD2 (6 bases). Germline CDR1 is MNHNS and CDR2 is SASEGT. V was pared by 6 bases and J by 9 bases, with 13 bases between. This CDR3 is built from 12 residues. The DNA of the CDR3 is TGTGCCAGCAGCCTAGCGAGTAGAACGCAGTATTTT. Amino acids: CASSLASRTQYF.

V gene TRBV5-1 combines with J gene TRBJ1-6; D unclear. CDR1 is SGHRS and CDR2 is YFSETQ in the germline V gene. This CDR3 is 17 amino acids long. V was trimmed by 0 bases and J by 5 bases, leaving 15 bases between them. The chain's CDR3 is CASSLGAVVGHNSPLHF. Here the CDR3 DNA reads TGCGCCAGCAGCTTGGGGGCAGTCGTGGGCCATAATTCACCCCTCCACTTT.

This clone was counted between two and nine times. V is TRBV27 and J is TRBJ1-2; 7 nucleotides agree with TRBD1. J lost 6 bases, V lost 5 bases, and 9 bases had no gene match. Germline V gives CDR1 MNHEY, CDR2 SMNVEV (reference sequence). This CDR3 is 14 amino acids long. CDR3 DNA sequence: TGTGCCAGCAGTCTACAGAGACAGGGACATGGCTACACCTTC. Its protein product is CASSLQRQGHGYTF.

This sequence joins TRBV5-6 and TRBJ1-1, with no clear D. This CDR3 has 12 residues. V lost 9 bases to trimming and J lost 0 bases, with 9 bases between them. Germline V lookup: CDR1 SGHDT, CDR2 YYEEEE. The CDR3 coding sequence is TGTGCCACAGGCGAAATGAACACTGAAGCTTTCTTT. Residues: CATGEMNTEAFF.